This T cell receptor (beta chain) was recovered during a study of CD8 T cells in Susac syndrome. Random hexamers were used to reverse transcribe the RNA input (about 0.45 to 1 ug). TCRdb used MiXCR to reprocess the immunoSEQ multiplex PCR reads, holding one entry per CDR3 protein. The table records over 100,000 distinct CDR3 sequences, around 90% of them present only once. The CDR3 contains 15 residues. The V and J ends lost 5 bases and 1 base respectively, with 13 bases between them. CDR1 is SGHTA, CDR2 FQGNSA, per germline. The chain recombines TRBV7-2 with TRBJ2-3, with D maybe TRBD2 (6 bases). This sequence originates from a human donor in good health. Input material: CD8+ T cells from PBMCs. The CDR3 nucleotides read TGTGCCAGCAGCACGCGTGGGACTGGCACAGATACGCAGTATTTT. It encodes CASSTRGTGTDTQYF.